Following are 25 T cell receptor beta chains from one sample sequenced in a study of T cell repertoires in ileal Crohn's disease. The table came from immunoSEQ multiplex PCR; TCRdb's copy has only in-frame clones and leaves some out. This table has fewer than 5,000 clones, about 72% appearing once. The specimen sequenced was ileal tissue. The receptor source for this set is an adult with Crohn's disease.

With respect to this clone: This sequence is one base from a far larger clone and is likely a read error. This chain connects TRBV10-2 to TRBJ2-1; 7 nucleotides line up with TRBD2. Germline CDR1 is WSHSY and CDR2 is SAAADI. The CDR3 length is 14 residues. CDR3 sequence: CASSGLASYNEPFF. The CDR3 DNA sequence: TGCGCCAGCAGTGGACTAGCCTCCTACAATGAGCCGTTCTTC.

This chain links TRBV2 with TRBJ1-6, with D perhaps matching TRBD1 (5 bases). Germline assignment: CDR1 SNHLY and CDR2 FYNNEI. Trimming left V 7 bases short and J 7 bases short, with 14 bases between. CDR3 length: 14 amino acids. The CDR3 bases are TGTGCCAGCATCCGGACAAGAAACAATTCACCCCTCCACTTT. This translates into CASIRTRNNSPLHF.

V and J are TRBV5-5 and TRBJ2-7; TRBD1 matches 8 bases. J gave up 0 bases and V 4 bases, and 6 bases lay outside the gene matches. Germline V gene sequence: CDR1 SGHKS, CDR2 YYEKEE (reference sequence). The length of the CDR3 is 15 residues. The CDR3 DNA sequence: TGTGCCAGCAGCCGCGGACAGGGCGACTCCTACGAGCAGTACTTC. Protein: CASSRGQGDSYEQYF.

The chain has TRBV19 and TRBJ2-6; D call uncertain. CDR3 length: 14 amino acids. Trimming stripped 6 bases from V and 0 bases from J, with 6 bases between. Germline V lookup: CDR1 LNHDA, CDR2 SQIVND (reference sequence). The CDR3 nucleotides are TGTGCCAGTAGAACGGGCTCTGGGGCCAACGTCCTGACTTTC. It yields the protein CASRTGSGANVLTF.

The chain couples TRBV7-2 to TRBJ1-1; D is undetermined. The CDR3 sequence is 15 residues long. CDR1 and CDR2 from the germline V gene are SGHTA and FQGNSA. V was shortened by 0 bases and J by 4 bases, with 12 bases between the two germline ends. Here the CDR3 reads CASSLADISVTEAFF. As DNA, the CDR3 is TGTGCCAGCAGCTTAGCTGACATTTCAGTCACTGAAGCTTTCTTT.

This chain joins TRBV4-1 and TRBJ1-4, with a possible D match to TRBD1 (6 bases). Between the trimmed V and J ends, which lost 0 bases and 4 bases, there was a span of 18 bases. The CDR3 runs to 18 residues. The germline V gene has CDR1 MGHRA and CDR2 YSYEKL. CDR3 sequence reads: CASSQDLQGGGLNEKLFF. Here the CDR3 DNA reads TGCGCCAGCAGCCAAGACCTACAGGGCGGGGGCCTTAATGAAAAACTGTTTTTT.

CDR3 sequence: CASSKTPGGREQYF. Here the CDR3 DNA reads TGTGCCAGTAGTAAGACTCCGGGGGGGCGCGAGCAGTACTTC. J is TRBJ2-7 and V is TRBV19; 8 nucleotides agree with TRBD2. This CDR3 comprises 14 residues. The V gene's germline CDR1 is LNHDA and CDR2 SQIVND (reference sequence). J gave up 6 bases and V 4 bases, and 8 bases lay outside the gene matches.

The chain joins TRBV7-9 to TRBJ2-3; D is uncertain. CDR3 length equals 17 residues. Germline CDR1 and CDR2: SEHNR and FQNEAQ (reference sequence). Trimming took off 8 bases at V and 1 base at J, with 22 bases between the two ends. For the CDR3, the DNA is TGTGCCAGCCTTCCCTTTGGGCCGCCCAGGCGCACAGATACGCAGTATTTT. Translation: CASLPFGPPRRTDTQYF. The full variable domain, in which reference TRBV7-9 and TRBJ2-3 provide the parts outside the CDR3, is DTGVSQNPRHKITKRGQNVTFRCDPISEHNRLYWYRQTLGQGPEFLTYFQNEAQLEKSRLLSDRFSAERPKGSFSTLEIQRTEQGDSAMYLCASLPFGPPRRTDTQYFGPGTRLTVL.

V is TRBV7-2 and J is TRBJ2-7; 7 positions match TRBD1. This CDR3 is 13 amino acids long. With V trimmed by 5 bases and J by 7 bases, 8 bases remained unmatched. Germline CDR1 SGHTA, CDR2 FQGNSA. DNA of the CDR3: TGTGCCAGCAGCCGTCAGGGGGAACGGGAGCAGTACTTC. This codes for CASSRQGEREQYF.

The chain's CDR3 is CASSGDNEKLFF. The CDR3 coding sequence is TGTGCCAGTTCTGGAGATAATGAAAAACTGTTTTTT. V gene TRBV2 combines with J gene TRBJ1-4; D is undetermined. V shed 9 bases and J shed 4 bases, with 9 bases lying between them. Per the germline V gene, CDR1 is SNHLY and CDR2 is FYNNEI. The CDR3 spans 12 residues.

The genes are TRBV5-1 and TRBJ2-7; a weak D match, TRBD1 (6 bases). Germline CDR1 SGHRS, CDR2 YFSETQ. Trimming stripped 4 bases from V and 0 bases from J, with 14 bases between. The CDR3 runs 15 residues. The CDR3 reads CASSQNPGHSYEQYF. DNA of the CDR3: TGCGCCAGCAGCCAGAATCCGGGACACTCCTACGAGCAGTACTTC.

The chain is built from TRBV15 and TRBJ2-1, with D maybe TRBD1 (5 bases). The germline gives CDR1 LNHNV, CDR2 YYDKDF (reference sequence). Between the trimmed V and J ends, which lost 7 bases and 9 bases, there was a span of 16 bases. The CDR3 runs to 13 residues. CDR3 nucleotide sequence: TGTGCCACCACCCTCGGTCGGACATCTGAGCAGTTCTTC. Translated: CATTLGRTSEQFF.

CDR3 loop: CASQYRGRGFTDTQYF. In nucleotides, the CDR3 is TGTGCCAGCCAATACAGGGGAAGGGGCTTCACAGATACGCAGTATTTT. The chain recombines TRBV27 with TRBJ2-3; 7 bases agree with TRBD1. The V gene's germline CDR1 is MNHEY and CDR2 SMNVEV (reference sequence). Trimming cost V 8 bases and J 2 bases; bases outside gene matches: 13. This CDR3 has 16 amino acids.

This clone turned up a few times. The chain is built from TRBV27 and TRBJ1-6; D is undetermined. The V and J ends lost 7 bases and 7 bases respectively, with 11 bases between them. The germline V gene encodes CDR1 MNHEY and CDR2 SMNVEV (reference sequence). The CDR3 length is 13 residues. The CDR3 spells CASTGGPNSPLHF. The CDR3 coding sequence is TGTGCCAGCACCGGAGGCCCGAATTCACCCCTCCACTTT.

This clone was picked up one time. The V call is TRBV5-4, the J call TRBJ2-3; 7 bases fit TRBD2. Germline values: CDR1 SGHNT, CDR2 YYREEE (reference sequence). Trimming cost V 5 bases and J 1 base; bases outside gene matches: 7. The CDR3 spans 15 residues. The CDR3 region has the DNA TGTGCCAGCAGTATGAGCGGGGACGGCACAGATACGCAGTATTTT. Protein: CASSMSGDGTDTQYF.

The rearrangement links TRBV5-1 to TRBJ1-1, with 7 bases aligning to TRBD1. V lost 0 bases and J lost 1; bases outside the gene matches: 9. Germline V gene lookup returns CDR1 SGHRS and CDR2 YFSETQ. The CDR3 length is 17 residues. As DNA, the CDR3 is TGCGCCAGCAGCTTGGAGGGACAGCGTATATCGAACACTGAAGCTTTCTTT. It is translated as CASSLEGQRISNTEAFF.

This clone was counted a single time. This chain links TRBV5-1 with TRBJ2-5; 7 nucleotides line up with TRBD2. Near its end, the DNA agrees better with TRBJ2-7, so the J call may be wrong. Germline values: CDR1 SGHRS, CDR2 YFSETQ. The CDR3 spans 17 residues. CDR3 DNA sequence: TGCGCCAGCAGCAAGGAAAGACTAGCCCGAGGCGGCTACGAGCAGTACTTC. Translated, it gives CASSKERLARGGYEQYF.

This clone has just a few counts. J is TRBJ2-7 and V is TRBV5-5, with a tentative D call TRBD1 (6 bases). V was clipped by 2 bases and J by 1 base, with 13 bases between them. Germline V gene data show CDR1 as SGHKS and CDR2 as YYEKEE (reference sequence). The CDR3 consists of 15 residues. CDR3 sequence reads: CASSFGTHFSYEQYF. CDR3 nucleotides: TGTGCCAGCAGCTTCGGGACACATTTTTCCTACGAGCAGTACTTC. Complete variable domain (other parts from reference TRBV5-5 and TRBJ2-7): DAGVTQSPTHLIKTRGQQVTLRCSPISGHKSVSWYQQVLGQGPQFIFQYYEKEERGRGNFPDRFSARQFPNYSSELNVNALLLGDSALYLCASSFGTHFSYEQYFGPGTRLTVT.

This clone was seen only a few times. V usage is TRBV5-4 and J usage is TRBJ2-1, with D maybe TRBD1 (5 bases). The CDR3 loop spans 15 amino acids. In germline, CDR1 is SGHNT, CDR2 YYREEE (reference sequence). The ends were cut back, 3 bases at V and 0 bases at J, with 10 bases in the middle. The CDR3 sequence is CASSSRASSYNEQFF. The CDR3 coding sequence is TGTGCCAGCAGCTCCAGGGCTAGCTCCTACAATGAGCAGTTCTTC.

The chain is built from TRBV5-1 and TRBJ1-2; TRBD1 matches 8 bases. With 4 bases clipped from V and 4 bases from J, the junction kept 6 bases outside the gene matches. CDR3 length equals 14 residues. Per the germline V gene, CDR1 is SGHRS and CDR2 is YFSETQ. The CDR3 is CASSPTTGGYGYTF. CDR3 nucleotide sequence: TGCGCCAGCAGCCCGACTACAGGGGGCTATGGCTACACCTTC.

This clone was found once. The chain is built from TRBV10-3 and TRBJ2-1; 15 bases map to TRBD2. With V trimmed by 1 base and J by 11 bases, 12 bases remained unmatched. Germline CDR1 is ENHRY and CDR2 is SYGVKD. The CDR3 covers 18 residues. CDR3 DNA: TGTGCCATCAGTGAGTACGGAGGGACTAGCGGGGGGACAATGAAGCAGTTCTTC. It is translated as CAISEYGGTSGGTMKQFF.

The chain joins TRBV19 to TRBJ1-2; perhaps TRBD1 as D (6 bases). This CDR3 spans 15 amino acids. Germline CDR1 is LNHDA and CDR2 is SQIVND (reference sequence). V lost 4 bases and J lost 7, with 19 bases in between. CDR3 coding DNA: TGTGCCAGTAGTAACCCGGGGCAGGGGATGAGTGGCTACACCTTC. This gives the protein CASSNPGQGMSGYTF.

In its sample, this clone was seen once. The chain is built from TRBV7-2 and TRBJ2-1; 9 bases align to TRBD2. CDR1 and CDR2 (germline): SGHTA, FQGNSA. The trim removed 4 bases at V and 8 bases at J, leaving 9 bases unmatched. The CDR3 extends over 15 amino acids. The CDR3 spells CASSSAGGPGYEQFF. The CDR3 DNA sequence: TGTGCCAGCAGCTCCGCGGGGGGGCCTGGATATGAGCAGTTCTTC.

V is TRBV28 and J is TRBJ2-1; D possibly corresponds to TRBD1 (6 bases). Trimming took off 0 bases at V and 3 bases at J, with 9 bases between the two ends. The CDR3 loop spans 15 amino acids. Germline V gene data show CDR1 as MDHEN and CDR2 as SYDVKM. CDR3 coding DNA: TGTGCCAGCAGTTTATGGGGGGCCGTCTACAATGAGCAGTTCTTC. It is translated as CASSLWGAVYNEQFF.

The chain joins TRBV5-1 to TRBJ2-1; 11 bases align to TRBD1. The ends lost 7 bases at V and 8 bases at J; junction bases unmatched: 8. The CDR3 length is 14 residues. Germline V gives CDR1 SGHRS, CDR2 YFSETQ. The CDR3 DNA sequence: TGCGCCAGCCGGGGACAGGGGGGTATCGATGAGCAGTTCTTC. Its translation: CASRGQGGIDEQFF.